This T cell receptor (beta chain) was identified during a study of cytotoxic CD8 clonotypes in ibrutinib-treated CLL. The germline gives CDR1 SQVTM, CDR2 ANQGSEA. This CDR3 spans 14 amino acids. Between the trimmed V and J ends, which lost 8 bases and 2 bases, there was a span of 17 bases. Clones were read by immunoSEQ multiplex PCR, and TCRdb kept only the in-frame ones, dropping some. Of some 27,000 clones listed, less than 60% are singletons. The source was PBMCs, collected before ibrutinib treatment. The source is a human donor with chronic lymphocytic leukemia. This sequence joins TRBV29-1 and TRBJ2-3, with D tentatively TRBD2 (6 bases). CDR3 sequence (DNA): TGCAGCTTGCTGCGGGGAATCGACACAGATACGCAGTATTTT. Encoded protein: CSLLRGIDTDTQYF.